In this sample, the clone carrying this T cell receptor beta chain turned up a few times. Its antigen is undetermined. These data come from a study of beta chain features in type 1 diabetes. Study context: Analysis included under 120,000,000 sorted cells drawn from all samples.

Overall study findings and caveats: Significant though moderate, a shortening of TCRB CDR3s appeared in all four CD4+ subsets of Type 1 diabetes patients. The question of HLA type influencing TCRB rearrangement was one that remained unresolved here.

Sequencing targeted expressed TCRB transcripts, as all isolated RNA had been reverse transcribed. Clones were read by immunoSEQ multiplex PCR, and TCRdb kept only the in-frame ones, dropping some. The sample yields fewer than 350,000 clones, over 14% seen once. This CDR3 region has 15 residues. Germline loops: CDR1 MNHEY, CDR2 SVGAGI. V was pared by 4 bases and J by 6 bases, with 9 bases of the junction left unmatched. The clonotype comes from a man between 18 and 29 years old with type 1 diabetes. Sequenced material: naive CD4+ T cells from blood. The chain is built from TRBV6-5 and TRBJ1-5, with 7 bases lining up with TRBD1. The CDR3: CASSSGTVKTQPQHF. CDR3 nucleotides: TGTGCCAGCAGTTCCGGGACAGTGAAAACTCAGCCCCAGCATTTT.